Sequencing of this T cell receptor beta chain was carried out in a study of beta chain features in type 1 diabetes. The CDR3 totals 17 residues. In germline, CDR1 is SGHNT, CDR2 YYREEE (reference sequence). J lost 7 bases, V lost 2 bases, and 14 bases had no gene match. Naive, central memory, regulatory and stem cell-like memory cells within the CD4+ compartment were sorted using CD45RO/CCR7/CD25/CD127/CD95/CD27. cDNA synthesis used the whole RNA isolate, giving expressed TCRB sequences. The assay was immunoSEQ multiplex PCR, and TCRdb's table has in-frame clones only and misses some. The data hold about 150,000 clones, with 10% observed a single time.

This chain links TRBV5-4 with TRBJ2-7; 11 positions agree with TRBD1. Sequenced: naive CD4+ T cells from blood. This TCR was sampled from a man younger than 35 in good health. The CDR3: CASSLGTGGFPFREQYF. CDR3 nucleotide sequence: TGTGCCAGCAGCTTAGGGACAGGGGGGTTTCCTTTTAGGGAGCAGTACTTC.